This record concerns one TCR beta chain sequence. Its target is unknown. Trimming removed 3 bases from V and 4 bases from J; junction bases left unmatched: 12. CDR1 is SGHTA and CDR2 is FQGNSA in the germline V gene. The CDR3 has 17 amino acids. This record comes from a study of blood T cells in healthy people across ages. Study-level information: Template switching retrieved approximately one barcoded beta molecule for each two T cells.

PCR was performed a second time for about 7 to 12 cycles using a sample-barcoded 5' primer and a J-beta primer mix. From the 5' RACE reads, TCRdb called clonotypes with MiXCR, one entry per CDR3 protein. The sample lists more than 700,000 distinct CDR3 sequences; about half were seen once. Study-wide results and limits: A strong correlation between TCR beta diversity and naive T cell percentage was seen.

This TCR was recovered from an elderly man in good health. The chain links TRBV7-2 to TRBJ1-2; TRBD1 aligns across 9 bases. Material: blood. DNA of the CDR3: TGTGCCAGCAGCTTCGGAACAGGGGGCGCCGCCGGCTATGGCTACACCTTC. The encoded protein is CASSFGTGGAAGYGYTF.